Below, 28 T cell receptor beta chains from the same sample are listed, as sequenced in a study of blood T cell repertoires in COVID-19. The data were produced by immunoSEQ multiplex PCR, yet TCRdb's version contains in-frame clones alone and is incomplete. The sample has some 400,000 clones, 80% to 90% seen once. Sequencing used PBMCs or T cells enriched from blood (not recorded which). These receptor sequences come from a man younger than 45 who had recovered from COVID-19.

The chain employs TRBV6-1 and TRBJ1-6; TRBD1 might be the D (5 bases). The ends were cut back, 2 bases at V and 5 bases at J, with 10 bases in the middle. The CDR3 is made up of 15 amino acids. The V gene's germline CDR1 is MNHNS and CDR2 SASEGT. The CDR3 sequence: CASSERGEDNSPLHF. The CDR3 nucleotides read TGTGCCAGCAGTGAACGGGGGGAGGATAATTCACCCCTCCACTTT.

On this clone itself: Within the sample, other DNA sequences also encode this same CDR3. The CDR3 DNA follows: TGTGCCAGTAGTACGGGGGGCGGCAATCAGCCCCAGCATTTT. Its protein is CASSTGGGNQPQHF. The chain combines TRBV19 with TRBJ1-5, with a possible D match to TRBD1 (6 bases). The CDR3 spans 14 residues. V lost 4 bases and J 2 bases, leaving 9 bases between the germline ends. Germline V gives CDR1 LNHDA, CDR2 SQIVND (reference sequence).

The chain is built from TRBV4-2 and TRBJ2-2; D is undetermined. V was cut by 8 bases and J by 6 bases, with 10 bases left in between. Germline-derived CDR1 and CDR2 are LGHNA and YNFKEQ. This CDR3 region has 12 residues. In nucleotides, the CDR3 is TGTGCCAGCCAGAATGAGGCCGGGGAGCTGTTTTTT. Amino acids: CASQNEAGELFF.

The DNA for the CDR3 is TGTGCCAGCAGGAGACTGCTGAACACTGAAGCTTTCTTT. This sequence encodes CASRRLLNTEAFF. This chain links TRBV28 with TRBJ1-1; D is uncertain. This CDR3 has 13 amino acids. V shed 6 bases and J shed 0 bases, with 8 bases lying between them. The germline V gene encodes CDR1 MDHEN and CDR2 SYDVKM.

The DNA of the CDR3 is TGTGCCAGCAGCCAAGGTGGGAGCTACAATGAGCAGTTCTTC. It specifies CASSQGGSYNEQFF. This chain uses TRBV4-2 with TRBJ2-1, with D perhaps matching TRBD2 (5 bases). Germline lookup yields CDR1 LGHNA and CDR2 YNFKEQ. The CDR3 has 14 amino acids. V was clipped by 1 base and J by 3 bases, with 7 bases between them.

The V gene is TRBV15, the J gene TRBJ1-2; no firm D call. The CDR3 is 14 residues long. With 0 bases removed from V and 7 bases from J, the gap between germline ends came to 12 bases. Looked up from germline, CDR1 is LNHNV and CDR2 is YYDKDF (reference sequence). As DNA, the CDR3 is TGTGCCACCAGCAGAGATTACACGTCCTCTGGCTACACCTTC. It yields the protein CATSRDYTSSGYTF.

The chain combines TRBV28 with TRBJ2-2; D gene uncertain. CDR1 is MDHEN, CDR2 SYDVKM, per germline. This CDR3 is 16 amino acids long. Trimming left V 5 bases short and J 4 bases short, with 17 bases between. The CDR3 sequence: CASSLTWAWSTGELFF. CDR3 DNA sequence: TGTGCCAGCAGTCTAACTTGGGCCTGGTCCACCGGGGAGCTGTTTTTT.

The rearrangement joins TRBV3-1 (or the pseudogene TRBV3-2) to TRBJ2-1; 9 bases match TRBD2. CDR3 length: 14 amino acids. The junction had 9 bases not matched to a gene; V was cut back by 8 bases and J by 7 bases. Looked up from germline, CDR1 is LGHDT and CDR2 is YNNKEL (reference sequence). The CDR3 here is CASLASGGRNEQFF. CDR3 coding DNA: TGTGCCAGCTTAGCGAGCGGGGGGCGGAATGAGCAGTTCTTC.

The chain carries TRBV6-5 and TRBJ2-1; tentatively, D is TRBD2 (5 bases). The CDR3 has 13 residues. V was shortened by 0 bases and J by 8 bases, with 8 bases between the two germline ends. Germline lookup yields CDR1 MNHEY and CDR2 SVGAGI. CDR3 in amino acids: CASSYSRTHEQFF. DNA for the CDR3: TGTGCCAGCAGTTACTCCCGGACTCATGAGCAGTTCTTC.

J is TRBJ1-1 and V is TRBV7-9, with TRBD1 matching 9 bases. Germline V gene data show CDR1 as SEHNR and CDR2 as FQNEAQ (reference sequence). With V trimmed by 0 bases and J by 4 bases, 9 bases remained unmatched. The CDR3 runs 17 residues. CDR3 loop: CASSLARDRAVSTEAFF. CDR3 in DNA: TGTGCCAGCAGCTTAGCGCGGGACAGGGCGGTTTCCACTGAAGCTTTCTTT.

The V call is TRBV6-5, the J call TRBJ2-3, with D possibly being TRBD1 (6 bases). This CDR3 has 14 amino acids. In germline, CDR1 is MNHEY, CDR2 SVGAGI. Trimming took 7 bases from V and 6 from J, leaving 17 bases between them. CDR3 nucleotides: TGTGCCAGCAAGACAGGAATGTCAGTGGATACGCAGTATTTT. Translating gives CASKTGMSVDTQYF.

The chain couples TRBV28 to TRBJ1-3; D perhaps matches TRBD1 (5 bases). The CDR3 is 13 residues long. V was shortened by 6 bases and J by 8 bases, with 14 bases between the two germline ends. Germline assignment: CDR1 MDHEN and CDR2 SYDVKM. The CDR3 nucleotides read TGTGCCAGCAGGGAAGTTGGGGGGGACACCATATATTTT. It specifies CASREVGGDTIYF.

This chain joins TRBV28 and TRBJ2-1; 7 nucleotides match TRBD2. CDR3 size: 15 residues. The junction had 12 bases not matched to a gene; V was cut back by 7 bases and J by 6 bases. Germline V lookup: CDR1 MDHEN, CDR2 SYDVKM. The CDR3 nucleotides are TGTGCCAGCAATGAGAGGAGGGAGGGCCGCAATGAGCAGTTCTTC. It yields the protein CASNERREGRNEQFF.

This chain links TRBV9 with TRBJ2-5, with D possibly being TRBD2 (5 bases). This CDR3 contains 14 residues. Per the germline V gene, CDR1 is SGDLS and CDR2 is YYNGEE. Trimming removed 3 bases at V and 4 bases at J, with 13 bases between. CDR3: CASSASTTGETQYF. The CDR3 coding sequence is TGTGCCAGCAGCGCGTCGACTACGGGAGAGACCCAGTACTTC.

V usage is TRBV29-1 and J usage is TRBJ2-2, with 8 bases matching TRBD2. Germline loops: CDR1 SQVTM, CDR2 ANQGSEA. CDR3 length: 13 amino acids. The J segment lost 6 bases and the V segment lost 4 bases, leaving 4 bases of the junction unmatched. CDR3 amino acids: CSVVSAGAGELFF. CDR3 nucleotide sequence: TGCAGCGTTGTGTCAGCGGGAGCCGGGGAGCTGTTTTTT.

The rearrangement joins TRBV29-1 to TRBJ1-2; 8 nucleotides line up with TRBD1. CDR3 length equals 12 residues. Germline V lookup: CDR1 SQVTM, CDR2 ANQGSEA. Trimming took 3 bases from V and 7 from J; bases not matched to a gene: 4. The CDR3 reads CSVDDRGGGYTF. In nucleotides, the CDR3 is TGCAGCGTTGACGACAGGGGAGGTGGCTACACCTTC.

The gene calls are TRBV19 and TRBJ1-1; a possible D gene is TRBD1 (6 bases). Germline lookup yields CDR1 LNHDA and CDR2 SQIVND (reference sequence). The length of the CDR3 is 14 residues. V lost 4 bases to trimming and J lost 14 bases, with 23 bases between them. As DNA, the CDR3 is TGTGCCAGTAGTACCGCGGCAGGGGTTCGCATGGCATTCTTT. As protein: CASSTAAGVRMAFF. The full variable domain, rest sourced from reference TRBV19 and TRBJ1-1, is DGGITQSPKYLFRKEGQNVTLSCEQNLNHDAMYWYRQDPGQGLRLIYYSQIVNDFQKGDIAEGYSVSREKKESFPLTVTSAQKNPTAFYLCASSTAAGVRMAFFGQGTRLTVV.

The chain recombines TRBV28 with TRBJ2-7, with 7 positions matching TRBD2. Trimming took 5 bases from V and 7 from J; bases not matched to a gene: 8. CDR1 and CDR2 from the germline V gene are MDHEN and SYDVKM. CDR3 length equals 13 residues. CDR3 bases: TGTGCCAGCAGTCCCCTAGCGGCTAGGGAGCAGTACTTC. This sequence encodes CASSPLAAREQYF.

V and J are TRBV6-5 and TRBJ2-7; D possibly corresponds to TRBD1 (6 bases). The V gene lost 6 bases and the J gene lost 1 base, with 13 bases spanning the gap. Germline CDR1 reads MNHEY; CDR2 reads SVGAGI. The CDR3 consists of 14 residues. The CDR3 sequence: CASRPGGASYEQYF. The CDR3 region has the DNA TGTGCCAGCAGACCTGGGGGCGCATCCTACGAGCAGTACTTC.

The genes are TRBV7-9 and TRBJ2-1; D remains ambiguous. The CDR3 has 11 residues. V was shortened by 8 bases and J by 8 bases, with 10 bases between the two germline ends. Looked up from germline, CDR1 is SEHNR and CDR2 is FQNEAQ (reference sequence). CDR3 amino acids: CASSLADEQFF. The CDR3 nucleotides read TGTGCCAGCTCCCTGGCGGATGAGCAGTTCTTC.

The chain employs TRBV12-5 and TRBJ2-2; no firm D call. Trimming pared 0 bases from V and 0 bases from J, leaving 8 bases between. This CDR3 is 16 amino acids long. CDR1 and CDR2 (germline): LGHNT, FRNRAP. As DNA, the CDR3 is TGTGCTAGTGGTTTGGTATTAAACACGAACACCGGGGAGCTGTTTTTT. Its translation: CASGLVLNTNTGELFF. Based on the CDR3 plus reference TRBV12-5 and TRBJ2-2, the full variable domain is DARVTQTPRHKVTEMGQEVTMRCQPILGHNTVFWYRQTMMQGLELLAYFRNRAPLDDSGMPKDRFSAEMPDATLATLKIQPSEPRDSAVYFCASGLVLNTNTGELFFGEGSRLTVL.

The V gene is TRBV18, the J gene TRBJ2-7, with D possibly being TRBD1 (8 bases). Trimming removed 3 bases at V and 1 base at J, with 16 bases between. This CDR3 spans 16 amino acids. CDR1 and CDR2 from the germline V gene are KGHSH and LQKENI. CDR3 region: CASSPRTGRDSYEQYF. For the CDR3, the DNA is TGTGCCAGCTCACCTCGGACAGGGAGGGATTCCTACGAGCAGTACTTC.

The rearrangement links TRBV15 to TRBJ2-2; weak D call: TRBD2 (6 bases). Germline V gives CDR1 LNHNV, CDR2 YYDKDF (reference sequence). V lost 5 bases and J 8 bases, leaving 18 bases between the germline ends. CDR3 length: 15 amino acids. The CDR3 protein is CATSPRRLDVGELFF. The DNA of the CDR3 is TGTGCCACCAGCCCCCGTCGACTAGATGTAGGGGAGCTGTTTTTT. Variable domain in full (rest from reference TRBV15 and TRBJ2-2): DAMVIQNPRYQVTQFGKPVTLSCSQTLNHNVMYWYQQKSSQAPKLLFHYYDKDFNNEADTPDNFQSRRPNTSFCFLDIRSPGLGDTAMYLCATSPRRLDVGELFFGEGSRLTVL.

With respect to this clone: Other DNA sequences from this sample encode an identical CDR3 as well. The chain recombines TRBV6-5 with TRBJ2-3, with 7 bases identical to TRBD2. This CDR3 comprises 14 residues. Germline CDR1 and CDR2: MNHEY and SVGAGI. Trimming took 6 bases from V and 0 from J; bases not matched to a gene: 3. This chain's CDR3 is CASRRAGSTDTQYF. The CDR3 nucleotides read TGTGCCAGCAGGAGAGCGGGAAGCACAGATACGCAGTATTTT.

The genes are TRBV9 and TRBJ2-2, with 7 bases identical to TRBD1. The CDR3 loop spans 15 amino acids. V lost 4 bases to trimming and J lost 4 bases; unmatched junction nucleotides: 7. Germline V gene sequence: CDR1 SGDLS, CDR2 YYNGEE. In nucleotides, the CDR3 is TGTGCCAGCAGCACCCAGACAGGGCCCACCGGGGAGCTGTTTTTT. Protein sequence: CASSTQTGPTGELFF.

As to this clone: The sample holds other DNA sequences that translate to the same CDR3. The rearrangement uses TRBV5-6 and TRBJ1-5, with 8 bases fitting TRBD1. With V trimmed by 3 bases and J by 4 bases, 6 bases remained unmatched. The CDR3 loop spans 15 amino acids. Germline V lookup: CDR1 SGHDT, CDR2 YYEEEE. CDR3 nucleotides: TGTGCCAGCAGCTCAACAGGGGGAGGGAATCAGCCCCAGCATTTT. Its protein product is CASSSTGGGNQPQHF.

The chain links TRBV30 to TRBJ1-2; D unclear. The CDR3 loop spans 14 amino acids. Trimming left V 0 bases short and J 4 bases short, with 12 bases between. CDR1 and CDR2 from the germline V gene are GTSNPN and SVGIG (reference sequence). The CDR3 here is CAWSVRSGSYGYTF. The CDR3, as DNA: TGTGCCTGGAGTGTACGGTCGGGTAGCTATGGCTACACCTTC.

The chain carries TRBV4-2 and TRBJ2-1; D may be TRBD2 (7 bases). V lost 5 bases and J 4 bases, leaving 12 bases between the germline ends. The CDR3 contains 14 residues. The germline V gene has CDR1 LGHNA and CDR2 YNFKEQ. CDR3 region: CASSTGREYNEQFF. In nucleotides, the CDR3 is TGTGCCAGCAGCACAGGGAGGGAGTACAATGAGCAGTTCTTC.